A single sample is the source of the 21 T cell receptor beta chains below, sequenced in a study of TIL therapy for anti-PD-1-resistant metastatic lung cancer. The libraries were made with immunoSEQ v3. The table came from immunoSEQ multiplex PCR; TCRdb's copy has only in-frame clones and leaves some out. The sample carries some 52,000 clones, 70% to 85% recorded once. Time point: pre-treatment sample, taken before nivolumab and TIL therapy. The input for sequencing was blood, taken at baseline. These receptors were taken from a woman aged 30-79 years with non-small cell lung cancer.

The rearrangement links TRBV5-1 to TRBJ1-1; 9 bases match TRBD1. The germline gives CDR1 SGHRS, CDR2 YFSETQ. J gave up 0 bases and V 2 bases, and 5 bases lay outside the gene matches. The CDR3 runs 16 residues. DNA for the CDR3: TGCGCCAGCAGCTTACCGGGACAGGGAATGAACACTGAAGCTTTCTTT. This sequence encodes CASSLPGQGMNTEAFF.

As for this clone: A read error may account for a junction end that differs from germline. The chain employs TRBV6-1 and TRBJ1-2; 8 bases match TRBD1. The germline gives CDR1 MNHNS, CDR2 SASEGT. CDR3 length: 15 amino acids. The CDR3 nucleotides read TGTGCCAGCAGTGAAGTGGCCGGGACAGGACATGGCAACACCTTC. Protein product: CASSEVAGTGHGNTF.

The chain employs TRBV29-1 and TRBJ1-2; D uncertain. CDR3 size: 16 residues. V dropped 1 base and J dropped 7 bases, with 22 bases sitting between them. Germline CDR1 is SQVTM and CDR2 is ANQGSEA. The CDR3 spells CSVEGAGSKTISGYTF. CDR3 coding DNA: TGCAGCGTTGAAGGCGCAGGATCCAAGACGATAAGTGGCTACACCTTC.

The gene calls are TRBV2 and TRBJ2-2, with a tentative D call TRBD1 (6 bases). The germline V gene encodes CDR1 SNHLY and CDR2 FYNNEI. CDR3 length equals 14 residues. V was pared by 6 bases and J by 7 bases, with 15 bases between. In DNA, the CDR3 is TGTGCCAGCAGAGGGACACTGTTCTACGGGGAGCTGTTTTTT. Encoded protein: CASRGTLFYGELFF.

CDR3 sequence: CAAGLAGTDTQYF. CDR3 in DNA: TGTGCCGCGGGGCTAGCGGGAACAGATACGCAGTATTTT. The chain couples TRBV6-1 to TRBJ2-3; 9 bases fit TRBD2. The CDR3 is 13 amino acids. From germline, CDR1 is MNHNS and CDR2 SASEGT. V gave up 11 bases and J gave up 3 bases; unmatched junction bases: 6.

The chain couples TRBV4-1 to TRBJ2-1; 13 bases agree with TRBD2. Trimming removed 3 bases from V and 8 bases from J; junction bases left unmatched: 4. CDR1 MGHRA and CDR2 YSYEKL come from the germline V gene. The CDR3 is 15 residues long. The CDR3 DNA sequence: TGCGCCAGCAGCCATGTCGGGACTAGCGGGGATGAGCAGTTCTTC. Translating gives CASSHVGTSGDEQFF.

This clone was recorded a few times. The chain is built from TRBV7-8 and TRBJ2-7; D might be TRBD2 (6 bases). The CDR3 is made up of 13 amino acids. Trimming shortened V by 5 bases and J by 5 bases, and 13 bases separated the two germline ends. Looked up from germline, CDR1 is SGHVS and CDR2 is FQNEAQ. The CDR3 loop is CASSPPRGDEQYF. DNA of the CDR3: TGTGCCAGCAGCCCGCCGCGGGGAGACGAGCAGTACTTC.

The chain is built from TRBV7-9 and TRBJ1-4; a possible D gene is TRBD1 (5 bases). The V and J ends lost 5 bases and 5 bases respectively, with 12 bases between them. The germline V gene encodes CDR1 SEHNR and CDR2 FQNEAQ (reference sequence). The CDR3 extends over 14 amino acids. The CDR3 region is CASSAWGENEKLFF. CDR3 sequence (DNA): TGTGCCAGCAGCGCCTGGGGGGAAAATGAAAAACTGTTTTTT.

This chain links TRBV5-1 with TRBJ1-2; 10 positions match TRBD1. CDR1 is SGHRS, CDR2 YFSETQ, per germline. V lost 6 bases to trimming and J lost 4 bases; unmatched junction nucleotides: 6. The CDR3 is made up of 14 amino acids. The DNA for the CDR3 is TGCGCCAGCACAGAAGGACAGGGGGGCTATGGCTACACCTTC. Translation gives CASTEGQGGYGYTF.

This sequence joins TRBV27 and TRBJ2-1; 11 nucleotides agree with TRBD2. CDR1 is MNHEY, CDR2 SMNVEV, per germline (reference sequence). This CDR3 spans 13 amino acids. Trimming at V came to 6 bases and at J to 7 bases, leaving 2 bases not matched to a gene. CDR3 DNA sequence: TGTGCCAGCAGGCTAGCGGGGGGTAATGAGCAGTTCTTC. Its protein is CASRLAGGNEQFF.

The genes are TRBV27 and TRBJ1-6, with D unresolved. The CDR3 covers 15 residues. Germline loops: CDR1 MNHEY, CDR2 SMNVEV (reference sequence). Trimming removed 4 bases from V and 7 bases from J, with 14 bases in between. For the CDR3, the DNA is TGTGCCAGCAGTTCCATAAGGGTAGCAAATTCACCCCTCCACTTT. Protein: CASSSIRVANSPLHF.

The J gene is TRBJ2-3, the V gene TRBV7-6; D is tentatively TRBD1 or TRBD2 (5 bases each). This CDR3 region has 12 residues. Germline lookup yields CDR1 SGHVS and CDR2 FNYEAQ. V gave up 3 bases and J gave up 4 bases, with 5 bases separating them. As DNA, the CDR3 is TGTGCCAGCAGCTTGGGGGCAGATACGCAGTATTTT. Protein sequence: CASSLGADTQYF. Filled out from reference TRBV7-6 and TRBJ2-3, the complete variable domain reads GAGVSQSPRYKVTKRGQDVALRCDPISGHVSLYWYRQALGQGPEFLTYFNYEAQQDKSGLPNDRFSAERPEGSISTLTIQRTEQRDSAMYRCASSLGADTQYFGPGTRLTVL.

The CDR3 spells CASSGLSPAGGKGYGYTF. The CDR3 bases are TGTGCCAGCAGCGGCTTGAGCCCCGCAGGGGGAAAGGGCTATGGCTACACCTTC. V usage is TRBV9 and J usage is TRBJ1-2; TRBD1 aligns across 7 bases. CDR1 and CDR2 (germline): SGDLS, YYNGEE. CDR3 length equals 18 residues. The V segment lost 3 bases and the J segment 4 bases; nucleotides outside the gene matches: 18. Looking up the rest from reference TRBV9 and TRBJ1-2 gives the full variable domain: DSGVTQTPKHLITATGQRVTLRCSPRSGDLSVYWYQQSLDQGLQFLIQYYNGEERAKGNILERFSAQQFPDLHSELNLSSLELGDSALYFCASSGLSPAGGKGYGYTFGSGTRLTVV.

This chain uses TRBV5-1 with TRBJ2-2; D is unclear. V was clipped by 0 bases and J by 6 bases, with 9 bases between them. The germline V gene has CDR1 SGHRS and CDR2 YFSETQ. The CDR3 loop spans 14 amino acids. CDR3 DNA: TGCGCCAGCAGCTTGGCGAATGAGGCCGGGGAGCTGTTTTTT. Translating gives CASSLANEAGELFF.

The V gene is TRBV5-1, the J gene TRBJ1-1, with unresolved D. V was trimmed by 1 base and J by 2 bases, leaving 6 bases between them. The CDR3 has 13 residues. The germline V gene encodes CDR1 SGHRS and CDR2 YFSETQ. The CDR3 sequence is CASSLTPNTEAFF. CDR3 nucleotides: TGCGCCAGCAGCTTGACTCCTAACACTGAAGCTTTCTTT.

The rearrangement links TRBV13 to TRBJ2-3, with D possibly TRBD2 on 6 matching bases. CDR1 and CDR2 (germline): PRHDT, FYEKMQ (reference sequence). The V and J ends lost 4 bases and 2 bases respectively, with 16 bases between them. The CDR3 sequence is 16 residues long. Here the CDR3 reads CASSSRDSPNTDTQYF. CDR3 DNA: TGTGCCAGCAGCTCGCGGGACTCCCCAAACACAGATACGCAGTATTTT.

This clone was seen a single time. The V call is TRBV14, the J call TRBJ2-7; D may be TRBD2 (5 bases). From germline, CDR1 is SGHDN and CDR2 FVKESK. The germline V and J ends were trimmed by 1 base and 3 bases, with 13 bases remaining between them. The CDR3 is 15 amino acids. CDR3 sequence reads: CASSQVEGAFYEQYF. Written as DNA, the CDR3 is TGTGCCAGCAGCCAAGTCGAGGGTGCCTTCTACGAGCAGTACTTC.

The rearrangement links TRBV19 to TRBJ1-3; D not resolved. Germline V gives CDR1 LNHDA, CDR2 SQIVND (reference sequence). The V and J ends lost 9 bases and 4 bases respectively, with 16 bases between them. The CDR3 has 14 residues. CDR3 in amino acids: CASHKLPAGNTIYF. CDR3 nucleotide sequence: TGTGCCAGCCACAAATTACCGGCAGGAAACACCATATATTTT.

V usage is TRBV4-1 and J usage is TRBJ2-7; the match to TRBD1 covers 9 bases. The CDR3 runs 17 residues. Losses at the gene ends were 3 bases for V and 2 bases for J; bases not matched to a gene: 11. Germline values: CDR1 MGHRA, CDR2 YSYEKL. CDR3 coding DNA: TGCGCCAGCAGCCATGTCCGGTGGGGACAGGGTGCCTACGAGCAGTACTTC. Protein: CASSHVRWGQGAYEQYF.

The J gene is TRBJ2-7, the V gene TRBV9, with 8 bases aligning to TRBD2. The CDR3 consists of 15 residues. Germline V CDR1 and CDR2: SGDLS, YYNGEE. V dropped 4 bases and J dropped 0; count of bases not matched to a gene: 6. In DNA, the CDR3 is TGTGCCAGCAGCCCGGGGGGGGGAAGCTCCTACGAGCAGTACTTC. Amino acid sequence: CASSPGGGSSYEQYF.

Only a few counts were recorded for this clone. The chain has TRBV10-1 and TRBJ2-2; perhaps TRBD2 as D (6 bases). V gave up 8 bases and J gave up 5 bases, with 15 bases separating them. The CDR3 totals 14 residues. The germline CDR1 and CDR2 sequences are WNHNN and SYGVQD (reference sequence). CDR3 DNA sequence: TGCGCCAGCGGACCGGGACTGCAAACCGGGGAGCTGTTTTTT. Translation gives CASGPGLQTGELFF.